This TCR beta chain appears in the sequencing data of a study of radiation and T cells in renal cell carcinoma. The table came from immunoSEQ multiplex PCR; TCRdb's copy has only in-frame clones and leaves some out. The sample records roughly 45,000 clones, about 82% being singletons. A remark on this clone: As yet, its antigen is unknown. The junction and the germline gene differ at one end; a read error may be behind it. In the same sample, other DNA sequences code for this CDR3.

General study findings and limits: No pretreatment tumor biopsies were available for baseline clonotypes.

The CDR3 spans 14 residues. CDR1 SGHKS and CDR2 YYEKEE come from the germline V gene (reference sequence). Noted time point: blood 4 weeks post-SBRT, at nephrectomy. Treatment defined: 15 Gy SBRT to primary tumor, nephrectomy 4 weeks later. Nephrectomy followed 15 Gy stereotactic body radiation by 4 weeks. The patient's renal cell carcinoma had clear cell pathology. The specimen was blood, collected from a patient whose treatment included radiotherapy and nephrectomy. The chain carries TRBV5-5 and TRBJ1-2; D gene uncertain. The sequence came from a woman aged 70-85 years with renal cell carcinoma. Here the CDR3 reads CASSLRWSDYGYTF. The CDR3 nucleotides are TGTGCCAGCAGCTTGAGATGGTCCGACTATGGCTACACCTTT.